This T cell receptor (beta chain) emerged from a study of T cells after yellow fever vaccination. Study conclusions and caveats: A secondary response was less intense yet reached its peak sooner, at day 5 versus 15. Booster sampling recovered most clones from primary vaccination (roughly 96% CD4, roughly 90% CD8). Researchers cautioned that FACS-sorted repertoires could harbor abundant clonotypes contaminating from the bulk population.

TCRdb reprocessed the 5' RACE reads with MiXCR, giving one entry per CDR3 protein. This table holds roughly 250,000 distinct CDR3 sequences, over 10% found once. The count of this clonotype is one. Its specificity is unknown. This CDR3 contains 15 residues. Germline CDR1 is MNHNS and CDR2 is SASEGT. Trimming shortened V by 4 bases and J by 0 bases, and 10 bases separated the two germline ends. The rearrangement joins TRBV6-1 to TRBJ2-4; possibly TRBD1 or TRBD2 for D (5 bases each). The sequences come from CD4+ T cells sorted from PBMCs, collected 45 days after the yellow fever booster vaccination. This receptor was taken from a man aged 30-40 years who received the YFV17D yellow fever vaccine. This CDR3 reads CASSVGRVAKNIQYF. The DNA for the CDR3 is TGTGCCAGCAGTGTGGGACGGGTAGCCAAAAACATTCAGTACTTC.